Sequencing of this T cell receptor beta chain was carried out in a study of control samples from healthy donors and cancer patients. Trimming removed 2 bases at V and 1 base at J, with 5 bases between. The V gene's germline CDR1 is MDHEN and CDR2 SYDVKM. The CDR3 contains 13 residues. TCRdb's copy holds only in-frame clones and misses some; the assay was immunoSEQ multiplex PCR. The table lists some 120,000 clones, approximately 90% of them singletons. This rearrangement joins TRBV28 to TRBJ1-1, with D hard to call. The sequencing sample was made of blood. The receptor was isolated from a man in his late teens or twenties in good health. CDR3 DNA sequence: TGTGCCAGCAGTTTAGGAGGGAACACTGAAGCTTTCTTT. Protein: CASSLGGNTEAFF.